Below, one T cell receptor beta chain is given with its context. This entry is derived from a study of blood T cells in healthy people across ages. Trimming removed 0 bases at V and 5 bases at J, with 16 bases between. The CDR3 runs to 16 residues. From germline, CDR1 is LGHNA and CDR2 YSLEER. Sample-barcoded 5' priming and a J-beta primer mix drove a second PCR of about 6 to 12 cycles. TCRdb reprocessed the 5' RACE reads via MiXCR and lists one record per CDR3 protein. The sample holds about 800,000 distinct CDR3 sequences, 25% seen once. A further study also used this sample, focusing on T cells of mothers and their children. That paper notes: Each mother gave over 9 million TCR beta CDR3 reads; each child, some 3 million.

The chain links TRBV4-3 to TRBJ1-2; no firm D call. The sequencing sample was made of blood. The clonotype was recovered from a boy aged 5-17 years in good health. As DNA, the CDR3 is TGCGCCAGCAGCCAAGATCTAAGTACCTCGACGTATGGCTACACCTTC. Encoded protein: CASSQDLSTSTYGYTF.